This entry is about one T cell receptor beta chain. Its antigen is as yet unknown. 5'RACE with constant-segment primers built TCRalpha and TCRbeta cDNA libraries with UMIs. Each CDR3 protein is one row after TCRdb ran MiXCR on the 5' RACE reads. This repertoire shows around 320,000 distinct CDR3 sequences, around 28% found once; its top ten account for roughly 12%. The CDR3 covers 14 residues. Trimming took off 4 bases at V and 3 bases at J, with 13 bases between the two ends. CDR1 is MNHEY, CDR2 SVGAGI, per germline. These data come from a study of T-cell memory formation after mild COVID-19. Overall study results and limits: The study found balanced CD4/CD8 in clones contracting day 15 to 85 and a CD4+ lean in later expanders. Cross-reactive memory seemingly joined, as some responding clones were found in pre-infection memory. CD4+ contracting clones were mainly CM and EM; CD8+ ones, EMRA.

The specimen was PBMCs or a T cell subset sorted from them (not recorded which). The chain couples TRBV6-5 to TRBJ2-7; D is uncertain. The receptor was derived from an adult woman who had mild COVID-19 (a few samples of this study predate the infection). Cell type and time point are not known. In DNA, the CDR3 is TGTGCCAGCAGTTGGACCCTAACCCGCTACGAGCAGTACTTC. It is translated as CASSWTLTRYEQYF.